The 20 T cell receptor beta chains below all came from one sample that was sequenced in a study of blood T cell repertoires in COVID-19. Clones were sequenced by immunoSEQ multiplex PCR, and TCRdb holds only the in-frame ones, with some missing. The sample has 47,000 or so clones; about 76% are singletons. Sequencing was carried out using peripheral blood. The receptors here all came from an elderly woman with COVID-19, enrolled during active disease.

The chain uses TRBV5-6 and TRBJ2-3; the match to TRBD1 covers 7 bases. Germline CDR1 is SGHDT and CDR2 is YYEEEE. The trim removed 4 bases at V and 2 bases at J, leaving 4 bases unmatched. The CDR3 has 14 residues. The CDR3 DNA reads as TGTGCCAGCAGCCCGGGACAGAACACAGATACGCAGTATTTT. It is translated as CASSPGQNTDTQYF.

The chain joins TRBV10-2 to TRBJ2-5; 9 nucleotides agree with TRBD1. CDR1 and CDR2 from the germline V gene are WSHSY and SAAADI. After removal of 4 bases from V and 6 bases from J, the junction contained 9 bases not matched to a gene. The CDR3 totals 15 residues. The CDR3 DNA reads TGCGCCAGCAGTGTTTCCGGGACAGGGACGCAGACCCAGTACTTC. The encoded protein is CASSVSGTGTQTQYF.

The chain couples TRBV2 to TRBJ1-3; D may be TRBD1 (5 bases). The germline gives CDR1 SNHLY, CDR2 FYNNEI. V dropped 8 bases and J dropped 2 bases, with 13 bases sitting between them. This CDR3 is built from 14 residues. CDR3 in amino acids: CASPGSKPGNTIYF. The CDR3 nucleotides are TGTGCCAGCCCAGGGTCGAAGCCTGGAAACACCATATATTTT.

This chain joins TRBV7-9 and TRBJ2-7; 9 bases line up with TRBD1. CDR1 is SEHNR and CDR2 is FQNEAQ in the germline V gene (reference sequence). V lost 4 bases, J lost 0 bases, and 1 base stayed unmatched. CDR3 length equals 14 residues. The CDR3 DNA reads TGTGCCAGCAGCTACAGGGGGCTCTCCTACGAGCAGTACTTC. As protein: CASSYRGLSYEQYF.

This chain connects TRBV19 to TRBJ2-7; 11 nucleotides line up with TRBD2. The CDR3 runs 13 residues. Germline lookup yields CDR1 LNHDA and CDR2 SQIVND (reference sequence). J was trimmed by 6 bases and V by 5 bases; bases with no gene match: 3. The CDR3 spells CASSSGLAGEQYF. The CDR3 region has the DNA TGTGCCAGTAGTTCCGGACTAGCGGGCGAGCAGTACTTC.

This chain links TRBV3-1 (or the pseudogene TRBV3-2) with TRBJ2-1; 8 nucleotides agree with TRBD2. Germline V CDR1 and CDR2: LGHDT, YNNKEL (reference sequence). Trimming cost V 4 bases and J 6 bases; bases outside gene matches: 8. The CDR3 totals 15 residues. CDR3 in DNA: TGTGCCAGCAGCCCCTTAGCGGGATTAGGCAATGAGCAGTTCTTC. Translated: CASSPLAGLGNEQFF.

The chain employs TRBV5-1 and TRBJ1-3; D unclear. The germline gives CDR1 SGHRS, CDR2 YFSETQ. CDR3 length equals 14 residues. V lost 5 bases and J lost 1, with 10 bases in between. Here the CDR3 reads CASSPLASGNTIYF. CDR3 coding DNA: TGCGCCAGCAGTCCTCTAGCATCTGGAAACACCATATATTTT.

The chain carries TRBV7-8 and TRBJ1-1, with a weak D call TRBD1 (6 bases). CDR1 and CDR2 from the germline V gene are SGHVS and FQNEAQ. CDR3 length equals 15 residues. The ends were cut back, 2 bases at V and 0 bases at J, with 10 bases in the middle. CDR3 loop: CASSLRAGVNTEAFF. DNA of the CDR3: TGTGCCAGCAGCTTACGCGCAGGGGTGAACACTGAAGCTTTCTTT.

Note on this clone: A far larger clone is one base from this, pointing to a likely read error. This chain joins TRBV7-2 and TRBJ2-7; 7 positions match TRBD1. Germline CDR1 and CDR2: SGHTA and FQGNSA. The CDR3 extends over 13 amino acids. The J segment lost 1 base and the V segment lost 5 bases, leaving 2 bases of the junction unmatched. CDR3 bases: TGTGCCAGCAGCCGGGACAGATCCTACGAGCAGTACTTC. Its translation is CASSRDRSYEQYF.

The chain links TRBV30 to TRBJ1-2; perhaps TRBD1 as D (6 bases). Germline V gene data show CDR1 as GTSNPN and CDR2 as SVGIG (reference sequence). V lost 0 bases, J lost 8 bases, and 13 bases lay in between. This CDR3 region has 13 residues. The CDR3 protein is CAWSVLTGWGYTF. The CDR3 coding sequence is TGTGCCTGGAGTGTACTCACAGGGTGGGGCTACACCTTC.

The V and J genes are TRBV11-2 and TRBJ2-3, with 10 bases matching TRBD2. V lost 5 bases to trimming and J lost 3 bases; unmatched junction nucleotides: 2. This CDR3 spans 14 amino acids. CDR1 and CDR2 (germline): SGHAT, FQNNGV. The CDR3 DNA reads as TGTGCCAGCAGCCTAGCGGGAGAAACAGATACGCAGTATTTT. Translation gives CASSLAGETDTQYF.

The rearrangement uses TRBV10-2 and TRBJ1-5; 9 nucleotides line up with TRBD1. CDR3 length: 14 residues. In germline, CDR1 is WSHSY, CDR2 SAAADI. V was pared by 6 bases and J by 4 bases, with 4 bases of the junction left unmatched. The CDR3: CASRGQGWNQPQHF. CDR3 sequence (DNA): TGCGCCAGCAGGGGACAGGGATGGAATCAGCCCCAGCATTTT.

The chain employs TRBV2 and TRBJ2-7; TRBD2 matches at 9 bases. The ends lost 7 bases at V and 3 bases at J; junction bases unmatched: 10. The germline gives CDR1 SNHLY, CDR2 FYNNEI. The CDR3 is made up of 15 amino acids. This CDR3 is CASTSEAGGHYEQYF. In DNA, the CDR3 is TGTGCCAGCACCTCAGAGGCGGGAGGGCACTACGAGCAGTACTTC.

This rearrangement joins TRBV19 to TRBJ2-5, with 10 bases aligning to TRBD2. Germline assignment: CDR1 LNHDA and CDR2 SQIVND (reference sequence). With V trimmed by 6 bases and J by 4 bases, 8 bases remained unmatched. This CDR3 comprises 15 residues. CDR3 nucleotides: TGTGCCAGTAGGTCCCTAGCGGGAGAAGGAGAGACCCAGTACTTC. Translated, it gives CASRSLAGEGETQYF. The variable domain in full, completed from reference TRBV19 and TRBJ2-5, reads DGGITQSPKYLFRKEGQNVTLSCEQNLNHDAMYWYRQDPGQGLRLIYYSQIVNDFQKGDIAEGYSVSREKKESFPLTVTSAQKNPTAFYLCASRSLAGEGETQYFGPGTRLLVL.

V usage is TRBV19 and J usage is TRBJ1-6, with 8 bases that match TRBD1. The CDR3 runs 15 residues. The junction had 6 bases not matched to a gene; V was cut back by 6 bases and J by 5 bases. Germline V gene data show CDR1 as LNHDA and CDR2 as SQIVND (reference sequence). CDR3 loop: CASSPRTGNNSPLHF. The DNA for the CDR3 is TGTGCCAGTAGCCCCCGGACAGGGAATAATTCACCCCTCCACTTT.

V usage is TRBV18 and J usage is TRBJ2-2, with D uncertain. This CDR3 spans 14 amino acids. Germline CDR1 is KGHSH and CDR2 is LQKENI. The V gene lost 2 bases and the J gene lost 5 bases, with 9 bases spanning the gap. The CDR3 reads CASSPGRLTGELFF. CDR3 in DNA: TGTGCCAGCTCACCAGGCAGGTTGACCGGGGAGCTGTTTTTT.

The CDR3 DNA sequence: TGTGCCAGCTCTCTCGAAAGGGGGAGCAATCAGCCCCAGCATTTT. Its protein is CASSLERGSNQPQHF. The chain joins TRBV2 to TRBJ1-5, with a possible D match to TRBD1 (6 bases). V lost 8 bases and J 1 base, leaving 15 bases between the germline ends. Germline V gene lookup returns CDR1 SNHLY and CDR2 FYNNEI. CDR3 length: 15 residues. Full variable domain (outside the CDR3, taken from reference TRBV2 and TRBJ1-5): EPEVTQTPSHQVTQMGQEVILRCVPISNHLYFYWYRQILGQKVEFLVSFYNNEISEKSEIFDDQFSVERPDGSNFTLKIRSTKLEDSAMYFCASSLERGSNQPQHFGDGTRLSIL.

This clone has only one observation. In DNA, the CDR3 is TGCGCCAGCAGCTTAACCGGGACTAGCGGAACCTACGAGCAGTACTTC. It specifies CASSLTGTSGTYEQYF. The chain has TRBV5-1 and TRBJ2-7; 11 nucleotides line up with TRBD2. Germline-derived CDR1 and CDR2 are SGHRS and YFSETQ. J gave up 2 bases and V 2 bases, and 6 bases lay outside the gene matches. The CDR3 contains 16 residues.

The gene calls are TRBV19 and TRBJ1-1, with a weak D call TRBD1 (5 bases). The CDR3 consists of 15 residues. V was cut by 3 bases and J by 3 bases, with 14 bases left in between. The germline V gene has CDR1 LNHDA and CDR2 SQIVND (reference sequence). CDR3 protein: CASSMEGRGDTEAFF. The CDR3 nucleotides are TGTGCCAGTAGTATGGAGGGGCGCGGGGACACTGAAGCTTTCTTT.

The chain couples TRBV7-8 to TRBJ2-1, with a possible D match to TRBD2 (5 bases). This CDR3 is 14 amino acids long. The V end lost 2 bases, the J end lost 9 bases, and 14 bases lay between the germline ends. Germline V gives CDR1 SGHVS, CDR2 FQNEAQ. Written as DNA, the CDR3 is TGTGCCAGCAGCTTATTCCGGGTGAGGGCTGAGCAGTTCTTC. Its translation: CASSLFRVRAEQFF.